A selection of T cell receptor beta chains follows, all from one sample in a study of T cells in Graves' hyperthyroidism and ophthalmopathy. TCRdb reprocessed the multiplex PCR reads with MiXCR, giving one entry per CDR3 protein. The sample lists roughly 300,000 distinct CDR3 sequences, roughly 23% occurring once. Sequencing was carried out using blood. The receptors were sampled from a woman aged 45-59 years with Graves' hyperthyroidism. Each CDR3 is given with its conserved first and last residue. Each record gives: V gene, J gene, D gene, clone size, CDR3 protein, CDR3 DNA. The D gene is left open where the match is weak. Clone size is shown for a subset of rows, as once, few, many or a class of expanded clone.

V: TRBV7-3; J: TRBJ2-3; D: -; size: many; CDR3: CASSLTDNTDTQYF; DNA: TGTGCCAGCAGCTTAACGGACAACACAGATACGCAGTATTTT
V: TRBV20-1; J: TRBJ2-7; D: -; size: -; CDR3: CSASGGAIKSSYEQYF; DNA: TGCAGTGCTAGCGGGGGAGCAATCAAGAGCTCCTACGAGCAGTACTTC
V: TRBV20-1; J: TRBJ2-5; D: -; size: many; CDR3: CSAAREGGRETQYF; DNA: TGCAGTGCCGCTAGAGAGGGGGGGCGGGAGACCCAGTACTTC
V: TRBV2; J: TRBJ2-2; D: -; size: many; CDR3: CASRAGSGAGELFF; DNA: TGTGCCAGCAGGGCCGGGTCGGGCGCCGGGGAGCTGTTTTTT
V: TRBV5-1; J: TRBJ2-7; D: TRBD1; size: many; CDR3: CASSSWTGEEQYF; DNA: TGCGCCAGCAGCTCCTGGACAGGGGAAGAGCAGTACTTC
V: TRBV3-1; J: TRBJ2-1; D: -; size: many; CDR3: CASSPGGIVHEQFF; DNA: TGTGCCAGCAGCCCCGGTGGTATAGTCCACGAGCAGTTCTTC
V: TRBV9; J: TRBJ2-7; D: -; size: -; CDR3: CASSVVSAKTAGDYEQYF; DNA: TGTGCCAGCAGCGTAGTCTCAGCAAAAACGGCTGGGGACTACGAGCAGTACTTC
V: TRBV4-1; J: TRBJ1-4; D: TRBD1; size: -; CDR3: CASSQDDRASFEKLFF; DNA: TGCGCCAGCAGCCAAGACGACAGGGCGAGTTTTGAAAAACTGTTTTTT
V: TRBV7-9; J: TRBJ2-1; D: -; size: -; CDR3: CASSLEGFRDLNNEQFF; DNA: TGTGCCAGCAGCTTGGAGGGATTCCGGGATTTAAACAATGAGCAGTTCTTC
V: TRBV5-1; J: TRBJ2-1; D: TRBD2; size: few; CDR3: CASSQASGGALFNEQFF; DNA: TGCGCCAGCAGCCAAGCTAGCGGGGGGGCATTGTTTAATGAGCAGTTCTTC
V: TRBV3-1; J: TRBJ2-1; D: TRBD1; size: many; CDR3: CAVLTDRAYNEQFF; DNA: TGTGCCGTCCTTACGGACAGGGCCTACAATGAGCAGTTCTTC
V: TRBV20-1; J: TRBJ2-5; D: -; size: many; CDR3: CSALGLTGYDKETQYF; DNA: TGCAGTGCACTGGGCCTTACCGGATATGATAAAGAGACCCAGTACTTC
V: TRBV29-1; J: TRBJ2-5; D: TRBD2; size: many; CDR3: CSDTSGAQETQYF; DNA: TGCAGTGATACTAGCGGGGCTCAAGAGACCCAGTACTTC
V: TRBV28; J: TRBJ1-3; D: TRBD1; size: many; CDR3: CASSFSGGGNTIYF; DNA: TGTGCCAGCAGTTTCTCAGGGGGCGGAAACACCATATATTTT
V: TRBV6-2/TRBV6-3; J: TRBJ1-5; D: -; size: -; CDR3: CASSPPRGTNSNQPQHF; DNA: TGTGCCAGCAGCCCCCCTCGAGGGACGAATAGCAATCAGCCCCAGCATTTT
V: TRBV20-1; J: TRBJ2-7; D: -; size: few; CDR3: CSASPLRSSYEQYF; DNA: TGCAGTGCTAGCCCCCTCCGGAGCTCCTACGAGCAGTACTTC
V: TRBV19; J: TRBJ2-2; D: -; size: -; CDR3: CASTRDPFANTGELFF; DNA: TGTGCCAGTACCCGCGATCCGTTCGCGAACACCGGGGAGCTGTTTTTT
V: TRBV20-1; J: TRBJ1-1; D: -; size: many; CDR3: CSASSSETAFF; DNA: TGCAGTGCTAGTAGTAGCGAGACCGCTTTCTTT
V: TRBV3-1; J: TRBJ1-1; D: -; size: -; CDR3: CASSQDLSQALMNTEAFF; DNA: TGTGCCAGCAGCCAAGATCTGTCTCAAGCATTGATGAACACTGAAGCTTTCTTT
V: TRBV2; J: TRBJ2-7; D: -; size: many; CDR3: CASSATVSYEQYF; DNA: TGTGCCAGCAGTGCGACGGTCTCCTACGAGCAGTACTTC
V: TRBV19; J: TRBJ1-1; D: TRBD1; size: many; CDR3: CAATRDRGRNTEAFF; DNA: TGTGCCGCTACCCGGGACAGGGGGAGGAACACTGAAGCTTTCTTT
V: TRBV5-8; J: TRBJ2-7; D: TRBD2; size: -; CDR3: CASSLRIRLAGGPGEQYF; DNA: TGTGCCAGCAGCTTGAGGATCCGACTAGCGGGAGGGCCGGGGGAGCAGTACTTC
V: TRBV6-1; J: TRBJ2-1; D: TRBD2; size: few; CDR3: CASTRLAGVPNEQFF; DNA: TGTGCCAGCACTCGACTAGCGGGAGTCCCCAATGAGCAGTTCTTC
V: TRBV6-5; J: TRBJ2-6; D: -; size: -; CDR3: CASSYQGFSSGANVLTF; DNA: TGTGCCAGCAGTTACCAGGGGTTTAGCTCTGGGGCCAACGTCCTGACTTTC
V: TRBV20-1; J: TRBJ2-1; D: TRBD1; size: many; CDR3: CSASRDRAIGNEQFF; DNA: TGCAGTGCTTCCCGGGACAGGGCTATTGGGAATGAGCAGTTCTTC
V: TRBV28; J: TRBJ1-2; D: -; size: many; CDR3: CASSKVTANYGYTF; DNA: TGTGCCAGCAGCAAGGTGACAGCCAACTATGGCTACACCTTC
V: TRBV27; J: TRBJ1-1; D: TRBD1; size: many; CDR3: CASSLNGGGPTEAFF; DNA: TGTGCCAGCAGTTTAAATGGAGGGGGCCCCACTGAAGCTTTCTTT
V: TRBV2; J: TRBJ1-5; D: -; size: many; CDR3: CASSEGGRGDQPQHF; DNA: TGTGCCAGCAGTGAAGGAGGACGGGGGGATCAGCCCCAGCATTTT
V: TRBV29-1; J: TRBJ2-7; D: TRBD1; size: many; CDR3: CSVRDSSYEQYF; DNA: TGCAGCGTCCGGGACAGCTCCTACGAGCAGTACTTC
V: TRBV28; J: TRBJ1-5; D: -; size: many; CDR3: CASSRPKGGSEKKDSNQPQHF; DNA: TGTGCCAGCAGTCGTCCCAAGGGAGGCTCCGAAAAAAAAGATAGCAATCAGCCCCAGCATTTT
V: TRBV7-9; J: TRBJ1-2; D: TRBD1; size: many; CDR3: CASSTTGHSGYTF; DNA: TGTGCCAGCAGCACGACAGGGCATAGTGGCTACACCTTC
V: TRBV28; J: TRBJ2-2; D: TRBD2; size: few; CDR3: CASRNSGGANTGELFF; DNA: TGTGCCAGCAGGAATAGCGGGGGGGCGAACACCGGGGAGCTGTTTTTT
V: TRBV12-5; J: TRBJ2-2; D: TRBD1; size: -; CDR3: CASGYGDRDTGELFF; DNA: TGTGCTAGTGGGTACGGGGACAGGGACACCGGGGAGCTGTTTTTT
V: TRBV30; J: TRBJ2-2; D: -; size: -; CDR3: CAWRRSGARRDTGELFF; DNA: TGTGCCTGGAGGCGTTCGGGGGCGCGAAGGGACACCGGGGAGCTGTTTTTT
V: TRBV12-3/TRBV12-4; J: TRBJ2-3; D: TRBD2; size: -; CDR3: CASSRGTSGGLDTQYF; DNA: TGTGCCAGCTCTAGGGGGACTAGCGGGGGGCTAGATACGCAGTATTTT
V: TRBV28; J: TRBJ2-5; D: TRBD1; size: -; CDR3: CASSPGQGRTQYF; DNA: TGTGCCAGCAGTCCAGGACAGGGGAGGACCCAGTACTTC
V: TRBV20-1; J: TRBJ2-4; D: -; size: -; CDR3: CSASLAGNRGNIQYF; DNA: TGCAGTGCTAGTCTGGCGGGAAACCGGGGAAACATTCAGTACTTC
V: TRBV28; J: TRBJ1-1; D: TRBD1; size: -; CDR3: CASKRQGVRSTEAFF; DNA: TGTGCCAGTAAACGACAGGGTGTAAGGAGCACTGAAGCTTTCTTT
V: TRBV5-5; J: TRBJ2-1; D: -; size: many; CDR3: CASSLVSDGNEQFF; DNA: TGTGCCAGCAGCTTGGTTTCTGACGGCAATGAGCAGTTCTTC
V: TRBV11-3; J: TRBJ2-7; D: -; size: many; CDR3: CASSMSGGSSYEQYF; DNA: TGTGCCAGCAGCATGTCCGGGGGCAGCTCCTACGAGCAGTACTTC
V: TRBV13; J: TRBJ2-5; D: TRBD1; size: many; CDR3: CASSSKRGPQETQYF; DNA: TGTGCCAGCAGCAGCAAGAGGGGGCCCCAAGAGACCCAGTACTTC